This passage covers 5 T cell receptor beta chains from one sample sequenced in a study of technical replicates of blood from four donors. Data came from immunoSEQ multiplex PCR; TCRdb stores just in-frame clones and leaves some out. This sample has about 97,000 clones; about 95% occur once, and the top ten carry 0.25% to 0.35%. Sequencing used T cells isolated from PBMCs. Every receptor here comes from a human donor in good health.

The J gene is TRBJ1-2, the V gene TRBV12-5; maybe TRBD1 (5 bases). The V end was cut by 4 bases, the J end by 0 bases, with 6 bases between. Germline loops: CDR1 LGHNT, CDR2 FRNRAP. This CDR3 has 13 amino acids. CDR3 region: CASGSRANYGYTF. In DNA, the CDR3 is TGTGCTAGTGGTTCCAGGGCTAACTATGGCTACACCTTC. The variable domain in full, completed from reference TRBV12-5 and TRBJ1-2, reads DARVTQTPRHKVTEMGQEVTMRCQPILGHNTVFWYRQTMMQGLELLAYFRNRAPLDDSGMPKDRFSAEMPDATLATLKIQPSEPRDSAVYFCASGSRANYGYTFGSGTRLTVV.

The chain uses TRBV11-2 and TRBJ1-3, with D uncertain. In germline, CDR1 is SGHAT, CDR2 FQNNGV. V was pared by 2 bases and J by 2 bases, with 10 bases between. The CDR3 loop spans 15 amino acids. CDR3 residues: CASSLIPGAGNTIYF. CDR3 sequence (DNA): TGTGCCAGCAGCTTAATCCCCGGGGCTGGAAACACCATATATTTT. The full variable domain, with the rest looked up from reference TRBV11-2 and TRBJ1-3, is EAGVAQSPRYKIIEKRQSVAFWCNPISGHATLYWYQQILGQGPKLLIQFQNNGVVDDSQLPKDRFSAERLKGVDSTLKIQPAKLEDSAVYLCASSLIPGAGNTIYFGEGSWLTVV.

In the case of this clone: The junction does not match germline at one end; this may be a read error. V and J are TRBV6-5 and TRBJ2-7, with 9 bases that match TRBD1. The CDR3 loop spans 13 amino acids. The V gene's germline CDR1 is MNHEY and CDR2 SVGAGI. CDR3 sequence reads: CASSRTGVYGQYF. The CDR3 bases are TGTGCCAGCTCCCGGACAGGGGTATACGGGCAGTACTTC.

This chain connects TRBV19 to TRBJ2-2; D perhaps matches TRBD1 (6 bases). From germline, CDR1 is LNHDA and CDR2 SQIVND (reference sequence). The CDR3 contains 12 residues. V was trimmed by 9 bases and J by 6 bases, leaving 11 bases between them. The CDR3 protein is CASTTGSGELFF. CDR3 nucleotide sequence: TGTGCCAGCACAACAGGGTCCGGGGAGCTGTTTTTT.

The CDR3 DNA follows: TGCGCCCACCTCCAGGGGGGAGCGGATACGCAGTATTTT. It encodes CAHLQGGADTQYF. The chain combines TRBV10-1 with TRBJ2-3; perhaps TRBD1 as D (7 bases). This CDR3 is built from 13 residues. V lost 11 bases and J 6 bases, leaving 18 bases between the germline ends. Germline CDR1 and CDR2: WNHNN and SYGVQD (reference sequence).